Shown below are 4 T cell receptor beta chains from a single sample sequenced in a study of T-cell memory formation after mild COVID-19 (dated by TCRdb to the early 2020s). Libraries were constructed by 5' RACE. TCRdb shows the sequencer as Illumina NovaSeq 6000. The public sequencing data were trimmed at Q25 with fastp and processed into clonotypes with MiXCR by TCRdb, which kept only in-frame beta chains. Rows with one shared CDR3 protein collapse into an entry with the most common genes and DNA. The sample data list fewer than 650,000 distinct CDR3 sequences, and 17% of these were observed just once. 8.1% of the sample is taken by the ten largest. The sequenced sample was PBMCs or a T cell subset sorted from them (not recorded which). The source is an adult woman who had mild COVID-19 (a few samples of this study predate the infection). The sample titles of this study are shuffled in the database, so cell type and time point are left out; the donor was told from shared clones.

This clonotype was seen many times. The gene calls are TRBV12-3 or TRBV12-4 and TRBJ1-5, with a possible D match to TRBD1 (5 bases). The CDR3 is 15 amino acids. Deletions cut 5 bases from V and 2 bases from J, with 13 bases between. The CDR3 DNA reads as TGTGCCAGCAGTGCCCAGGGTATTGGCAATCAGCCCCAGCATTTT. This codes for CASSAQGIGNQPQHF.

The chain uses TRBV15 and TRBJ2-7, with D unclear. V was trimmed by 3 bases and J by 6 bases, leaving 12 bases between them. The CDR3 extends over 13 amino acids. CDR1 LNHNV and CDR2 YYDKDF come from the germline V gene (reference sequence). CDR3 region: CATSSHPLAEQYF. The DNA of the CDR3 is TGTGCCACCAGCAGCCACCCCCTCGCCGAGCAGTACTTC.

This chain connects TRBV5-1 to TRBJ2-3, with 14 bases matching TRBD2. CDR1 and CDR2 from the germline V gene are SGHRS and YFSETQ. This CDR3 contains 19 residues. Trimming took 3 bases from V and 3 from J; bases not matched to a gene: 12. DNA of the CDR3: TGCGCCAGCAGCTCTATCGGGACTAGCGGGGGCCACACTACAGATACGCAGTATTTT. As protein: CASSSIGTSGGHTTDTQYF.

This chain links TRBV12-3 or TRBV12-4 with TRBJ1-2, with 7 bases fitting TRBD1. This CDR3 comprises 13 residues. The trim removed 6 bases at V and 8 bases at J, leaving 9 bases unmatched. The CDR3 DNA is TGTGCCAGCAGCCAGACAGGGCCGGAAGGCTACACCTTC. Protein: CASSQTGPEGYTF.